These T cell receptor beta chains were read from a single sample in a study of T cell responses to AZD1222 COVID-19 vaccine. The table came from immunoSEQ multiplex PCR; TCRdb's copy has only in-frame clones and leaves some out. Counted here are 100,000 to 150,000 clones, roughly 92% occurring once; the ten biggest clones make up roughly 1%. This material consisted of peripheral blood, taken 28 days after the second AZD1222 dose. These receptors were taken from an adult who received the AZD1222 COVID-19 vaccine. Both conserved end residues are part of each CDR3. D genes are given only for firm matches.

TRBJ1-4	TRBV7-2	TRBD1	CASSYRPVLRQGVEKLFF
TRBJ1-3	TRBV5-5	TRBD1	CASSLDRDGYTIYF
TRBJ1-4	TRBV30	.	CAWRAGWGRGEKLFF
TRBJ1-1	TRBV6-6	TRBD1	CASSIQGDTEAFF
TRBJ1-4	TRBV2	TRBD1	CASRVETGFEKLFF
TRBJ1-5	TRBV11-1	.	CASSLFRGLNQPQHF
TRBJ1-5	TRBV6-5	.	CASSQDSGGNQPQHF
TRBJ2-2	TRBV3-1/TRBV3-2	TRBD1	CASSQWGQGSTGELFF
TRBJ1-1	TRBV4-3	.	CASSQKENTEAFF
TRBJ1-2	TRBV12-5	.	CASGLSGRDGYTF
TRBJ1-1	TRBV13	TRBD1	CASNTGVMAEAFF
TRBJ1-1	TRBV5-6	TRBD1	CASSLGDREGTEAFF
TRBJ1-2	TRBV4-3	.	CASSQGGRSYGYTF
TRBJ2-1	TRBV5-1	.	CASSLGYADEQFF
TRBJ2-3	TRBV11-2	.	CASSYYTDTQYF
TRBJ2-7	TRBV5-8	TRBD2	CASASGAAYEQYF
TRBJ2-3	TRBV4-3	TRBD2	CASSQTGLGTDTQYF
TRBJ2-7	TRBV10-1	TRBD1	CASSPSGTGGFHEQYF
TRBJ1-2	TRBV4-3	TRBD1	CASSQDPNRGYGYTF
TRBJ2-1	TRBV6-5	TRBD2	CASRLAGGTNEQFF
TRBJ1-1	TRBV21-1	.	CASRVQGTNTEAFF
TRBJ1-1	TRBV24-1	.	CATSDSMNTEAFF
TRBJ1-2	TRBV2	.	CASMRDYGYTF